The sequence of this T cell receptor (beta chain) was determined in a study of blood T cell repertoires in COVID-19. The table came from immunoSEQ multiplex PCR; TCRdb's copy has only in-frame clones and leaves some out. The sample lists around 220,000 clones, about 90% occurring once. The CDR3 has 13 residues. The source material was PBMCs or T cells enriched from blood (not recorded which). The sequence came from a woman between 18 and 29 years old who had recovered from COVID-19. The V and J genes are TRBV21-1 and TRBJ1-1. TRBV21-1 counts as a pseudogene. CDR3 nucleotides: TGTGCCAGCAGCAGCTATTGTCTCTTTGAAGCTTTCTTT. Amino acids: CASSSYCLFEAFF.